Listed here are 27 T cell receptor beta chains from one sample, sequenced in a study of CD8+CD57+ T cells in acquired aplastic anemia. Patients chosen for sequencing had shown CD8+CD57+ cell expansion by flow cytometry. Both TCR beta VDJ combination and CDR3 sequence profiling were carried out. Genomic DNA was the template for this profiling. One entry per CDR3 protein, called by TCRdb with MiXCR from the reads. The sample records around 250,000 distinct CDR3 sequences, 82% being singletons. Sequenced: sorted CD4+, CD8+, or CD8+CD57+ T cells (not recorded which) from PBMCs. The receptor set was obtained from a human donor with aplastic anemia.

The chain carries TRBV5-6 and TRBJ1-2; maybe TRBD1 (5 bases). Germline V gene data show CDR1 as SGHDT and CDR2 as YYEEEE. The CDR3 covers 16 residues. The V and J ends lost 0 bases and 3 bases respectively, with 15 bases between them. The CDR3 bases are TGTGCCAGCAGCTTGGAGAGGGACGGGCTGGACTATGGCTACACCTTC. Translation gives CASSLERDGLDYGYTF.

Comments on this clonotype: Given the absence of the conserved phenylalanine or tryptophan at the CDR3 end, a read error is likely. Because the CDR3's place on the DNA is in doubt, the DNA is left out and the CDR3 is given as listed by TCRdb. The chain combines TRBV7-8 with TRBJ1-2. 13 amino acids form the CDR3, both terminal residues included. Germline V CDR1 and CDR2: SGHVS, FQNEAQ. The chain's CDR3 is CAGSLAGGPDTHY.

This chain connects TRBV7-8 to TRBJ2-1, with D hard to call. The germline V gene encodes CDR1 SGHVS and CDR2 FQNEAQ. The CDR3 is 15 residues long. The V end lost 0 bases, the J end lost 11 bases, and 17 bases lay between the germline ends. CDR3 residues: CASSLAGGRAAQQFF. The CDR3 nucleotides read TGTGCCAGCAGCTTAGCTGGCGGTCGGGCAGCGCAGCAGTTCTTC.

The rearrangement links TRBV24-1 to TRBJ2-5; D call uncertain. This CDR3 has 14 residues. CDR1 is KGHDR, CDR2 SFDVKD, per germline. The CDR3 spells CASSGSLEKEAQYF. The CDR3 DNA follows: TGTGCTAGCAGTGGCAGCCTTGAGAAAGAGGCGCAGTACTTC.

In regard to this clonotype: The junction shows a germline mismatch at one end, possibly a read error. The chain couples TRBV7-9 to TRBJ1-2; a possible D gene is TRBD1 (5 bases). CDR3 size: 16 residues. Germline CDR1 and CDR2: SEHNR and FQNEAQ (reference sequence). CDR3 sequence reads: CASSGQDSAGRYDYTF. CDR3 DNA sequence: TGTGCCAGCAGCGGCCAAGACAGTGCGGGGCGTTATGACTACACCTTC.

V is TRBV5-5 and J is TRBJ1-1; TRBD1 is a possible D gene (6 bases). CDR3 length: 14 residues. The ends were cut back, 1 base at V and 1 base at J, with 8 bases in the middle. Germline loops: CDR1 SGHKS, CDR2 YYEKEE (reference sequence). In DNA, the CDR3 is TGTGCCAGCAGCTTGCACAGGGCGAACACTGAAGCTTTCTTT. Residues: CASSLHRANTEAFF.

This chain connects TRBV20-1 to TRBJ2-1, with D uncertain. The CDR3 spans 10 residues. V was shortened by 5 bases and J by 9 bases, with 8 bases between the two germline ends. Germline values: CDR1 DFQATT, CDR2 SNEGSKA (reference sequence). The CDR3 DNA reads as TGCAGTGCTGAACCGGCTGAGCAGTTCTTC. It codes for CSAEPAEQFF.

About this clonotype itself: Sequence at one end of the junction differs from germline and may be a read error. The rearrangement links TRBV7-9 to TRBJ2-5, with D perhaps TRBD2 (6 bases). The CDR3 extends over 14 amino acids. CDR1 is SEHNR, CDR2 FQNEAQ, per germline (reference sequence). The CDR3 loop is CASSSAGGYGANVF. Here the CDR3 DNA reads TGTGCCAGCAGCTCAGCGGGTGGCTACGGGGCCAACGTCTTC.

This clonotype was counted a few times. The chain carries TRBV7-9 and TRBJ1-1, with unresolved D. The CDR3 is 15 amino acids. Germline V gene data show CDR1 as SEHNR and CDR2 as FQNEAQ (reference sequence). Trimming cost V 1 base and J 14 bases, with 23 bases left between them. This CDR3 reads CASSLVPGELSFGFF. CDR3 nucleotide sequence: TGTGCCAGCAGCTTAGTACCCGGGGAGCTGTCTTTTGGATTCTTT.

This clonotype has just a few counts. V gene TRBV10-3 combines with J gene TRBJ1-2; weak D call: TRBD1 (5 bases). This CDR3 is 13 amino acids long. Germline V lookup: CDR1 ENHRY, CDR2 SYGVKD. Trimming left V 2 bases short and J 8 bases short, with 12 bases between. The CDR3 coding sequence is TGTGCCATCAGTGAGGTGGAGGGGCGCGGCTACACCTTC. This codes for CAISEVEGRGYTF.

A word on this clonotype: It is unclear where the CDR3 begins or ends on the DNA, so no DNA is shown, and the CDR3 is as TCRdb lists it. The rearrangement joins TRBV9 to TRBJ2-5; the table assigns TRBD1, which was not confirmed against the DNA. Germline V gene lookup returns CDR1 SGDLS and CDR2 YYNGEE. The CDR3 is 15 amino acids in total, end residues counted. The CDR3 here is CASSHGQGQFFGQYF.

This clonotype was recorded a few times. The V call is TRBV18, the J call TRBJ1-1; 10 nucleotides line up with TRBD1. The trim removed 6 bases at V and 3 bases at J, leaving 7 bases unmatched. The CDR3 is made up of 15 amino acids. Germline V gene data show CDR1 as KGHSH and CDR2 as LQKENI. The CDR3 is CASSPDRGRDTEAFF. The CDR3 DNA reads TGTGCCAGCTCGCCCGACAGGGGGCGAGACACTGAAGCTTTCTTT.

In DNA form, the CDR3 reads TGTGCCAGCAACACAGGGGTTGCAGATTCACCCCTCCACTTT. Protein product: CASNTGVADSPLHF. The genes are TRBV6-2 or TRBV6-3 and TRBJ1-6; TRBD1 matches 7 bases. Germline values: CDR1 MNHEY, CDR2 SVGEGT. V was pared by 7 bases and J by 8 bases, with 8 bases of the junction left unmatched. The CDR3 totals 14 residues.

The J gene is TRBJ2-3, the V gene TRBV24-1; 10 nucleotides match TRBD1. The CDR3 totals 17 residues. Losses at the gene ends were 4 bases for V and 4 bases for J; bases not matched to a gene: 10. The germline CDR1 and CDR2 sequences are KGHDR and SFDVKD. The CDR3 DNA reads TGTGCCACCAGTGACCCCTCCGGGACAGGGGTCGCAGATACGCAGTATTTT. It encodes CATSDPSGTGVADTQYF.

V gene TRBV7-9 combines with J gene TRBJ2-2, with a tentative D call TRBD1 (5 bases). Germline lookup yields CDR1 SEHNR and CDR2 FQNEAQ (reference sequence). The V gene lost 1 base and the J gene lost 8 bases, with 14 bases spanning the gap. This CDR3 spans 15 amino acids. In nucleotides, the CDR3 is TGTGCCAGCAGCTTAGATCGTGGACAAACAGGGGAGCTGTTTTTT. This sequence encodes CASSLDRGQTGELFF.

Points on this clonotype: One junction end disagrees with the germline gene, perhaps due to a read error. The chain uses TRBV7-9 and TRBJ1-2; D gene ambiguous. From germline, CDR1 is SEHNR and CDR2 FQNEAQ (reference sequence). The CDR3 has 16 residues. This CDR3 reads CARAWGAVIYLYAYTF. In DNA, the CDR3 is TGTGCCCGTGCTTGGGGTGCGGTAATATACCTATATGCCTACACCTTC.

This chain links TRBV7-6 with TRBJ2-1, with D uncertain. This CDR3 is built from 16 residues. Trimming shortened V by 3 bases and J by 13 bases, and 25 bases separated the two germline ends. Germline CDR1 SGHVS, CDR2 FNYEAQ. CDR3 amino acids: CASSLRSYNSPLDQFF. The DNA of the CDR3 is TGTGCCAGCAGCTTGCGATCCTATAATTCACCCCTTGACCAGTTCTTC.

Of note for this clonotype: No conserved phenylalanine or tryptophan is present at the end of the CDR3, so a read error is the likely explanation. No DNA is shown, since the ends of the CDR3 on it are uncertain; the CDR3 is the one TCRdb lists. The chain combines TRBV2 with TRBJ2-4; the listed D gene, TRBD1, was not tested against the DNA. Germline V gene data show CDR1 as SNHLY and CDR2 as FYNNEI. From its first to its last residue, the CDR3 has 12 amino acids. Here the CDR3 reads CASGDAGTVTQY.

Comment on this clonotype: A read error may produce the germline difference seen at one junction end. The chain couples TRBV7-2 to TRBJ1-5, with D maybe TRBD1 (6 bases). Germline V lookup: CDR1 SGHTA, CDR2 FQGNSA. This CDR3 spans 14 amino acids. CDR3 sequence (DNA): TGTGCCAGCAGCTTAGTGCTGGGGGCTACGAGCAGTACTTTT. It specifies CASSLVLGATSSTF.

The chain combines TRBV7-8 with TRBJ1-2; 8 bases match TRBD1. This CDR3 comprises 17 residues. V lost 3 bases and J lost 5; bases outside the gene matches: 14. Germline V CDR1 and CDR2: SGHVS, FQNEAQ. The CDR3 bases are TGTGCCAGCAGCTTTCATCCAGACGGGACAGGTAGTTATGGCTACACCTTC. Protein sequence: CASSFHPDGTGSYGYTF. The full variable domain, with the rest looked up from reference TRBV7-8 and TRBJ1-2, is GAGVSQSPRYKVAKRGQDVALRCDPISGHVSLFWYQQALGQGPEFLTYFQNEAQLDKSGLPSDRFFAERPEGSVSTLKIQRTQQEDSAVYLCASSFHPDGTGSYGYTFGSGTRLTVV.

The CDR3 reads CASSSWGTEPTNEKLFF. The CDR3 nucleotides read TGTGCCAGCAGCTCATGGGGGACAGAGCCAACTAATGAAAAACTGTTTTTT. This chain uses TRBV7-9 with TRBJ1-4, with 7 bases fitting TRBD1. The germline CDR1 and CDR2 sequences are SEHNR and FQNEAQ (reference sequence). J was trimmed by 0 bases and V by 4 bases; bases with no gene match: 8. The CDR3 runs to 17 residues.

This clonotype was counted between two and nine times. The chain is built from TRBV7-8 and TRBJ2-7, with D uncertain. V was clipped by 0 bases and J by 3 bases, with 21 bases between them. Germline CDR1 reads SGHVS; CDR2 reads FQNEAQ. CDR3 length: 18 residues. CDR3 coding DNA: TGTGCCAGCAGCTTAGCTCCAGGCCCCGATACGCTGTACTACGAGCAGTACGTC. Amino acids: CASSLAPGPDTLYYEQYV.

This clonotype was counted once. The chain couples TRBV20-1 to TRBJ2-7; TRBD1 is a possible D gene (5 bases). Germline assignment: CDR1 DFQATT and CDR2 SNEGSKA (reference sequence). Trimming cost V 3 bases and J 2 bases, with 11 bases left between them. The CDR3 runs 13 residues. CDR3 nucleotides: TGCAGTGCTAGCCAGACAGAGCCCTACGAGCAGTACTTC. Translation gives CSASQTEPYEQYF.

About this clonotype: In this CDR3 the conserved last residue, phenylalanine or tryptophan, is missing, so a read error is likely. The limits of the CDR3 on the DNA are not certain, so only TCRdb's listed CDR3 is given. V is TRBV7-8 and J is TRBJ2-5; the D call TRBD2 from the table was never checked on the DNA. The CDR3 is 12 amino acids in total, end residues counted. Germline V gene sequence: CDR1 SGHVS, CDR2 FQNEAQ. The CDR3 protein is CASNGARGPDTH.

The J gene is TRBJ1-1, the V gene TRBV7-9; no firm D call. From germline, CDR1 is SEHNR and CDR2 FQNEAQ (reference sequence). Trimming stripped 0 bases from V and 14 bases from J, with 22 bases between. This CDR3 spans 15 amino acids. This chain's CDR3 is CASSLALAANTAEFF. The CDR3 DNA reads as TGTGCCAGCAGCTTAGCCCTCGCAGCAAACACTGCAGAGTTCTTT.

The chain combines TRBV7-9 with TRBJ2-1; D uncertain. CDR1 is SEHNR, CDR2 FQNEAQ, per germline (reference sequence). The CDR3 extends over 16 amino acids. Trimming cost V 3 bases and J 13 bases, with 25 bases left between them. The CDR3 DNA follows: TGTGCCAGCAGCTTGCACGGCGGCGACCGTGAGCAGTTCCAGTTCTTC. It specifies CASSLHGGDREQFQFF.

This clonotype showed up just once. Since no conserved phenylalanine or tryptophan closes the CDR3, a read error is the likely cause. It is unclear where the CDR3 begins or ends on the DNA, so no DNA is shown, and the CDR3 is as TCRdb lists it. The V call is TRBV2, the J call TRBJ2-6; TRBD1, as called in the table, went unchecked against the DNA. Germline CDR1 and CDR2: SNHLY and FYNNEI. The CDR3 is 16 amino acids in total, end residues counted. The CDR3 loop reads CASSDAYSNQPQHLSD.